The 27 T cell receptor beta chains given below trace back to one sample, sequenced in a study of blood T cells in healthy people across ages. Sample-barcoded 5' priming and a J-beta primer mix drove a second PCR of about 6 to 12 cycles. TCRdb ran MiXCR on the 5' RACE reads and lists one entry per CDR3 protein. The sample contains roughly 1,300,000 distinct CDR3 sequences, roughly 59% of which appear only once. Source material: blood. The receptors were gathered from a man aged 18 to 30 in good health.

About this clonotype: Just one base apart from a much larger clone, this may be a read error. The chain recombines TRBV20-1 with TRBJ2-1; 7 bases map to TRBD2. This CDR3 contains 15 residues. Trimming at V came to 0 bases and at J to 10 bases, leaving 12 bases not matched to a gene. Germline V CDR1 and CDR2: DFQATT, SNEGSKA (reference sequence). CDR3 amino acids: CSARDLSASGYEQFF. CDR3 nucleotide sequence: TGCAGTGCTAGAGATTTGTCGGCTAGCGGATACGAGCAGTTCTTC.

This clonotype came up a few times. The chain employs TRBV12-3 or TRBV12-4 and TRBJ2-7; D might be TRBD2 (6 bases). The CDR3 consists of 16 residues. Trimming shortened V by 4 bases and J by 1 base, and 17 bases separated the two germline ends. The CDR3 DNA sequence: TGTGCCAGCAGTTCCCCCTACGGCGGGGATTCCTACGAGCAGTACTTC. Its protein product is CASSSPYGGDSYEQYF.

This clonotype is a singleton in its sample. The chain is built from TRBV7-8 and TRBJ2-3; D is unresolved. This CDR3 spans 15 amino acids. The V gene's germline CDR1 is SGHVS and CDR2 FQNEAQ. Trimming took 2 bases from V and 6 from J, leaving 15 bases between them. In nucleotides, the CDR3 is TGTGCCAGCAGCTTAAGGCTCTTTGAGCCGGATACGCAGTATTTT. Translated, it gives CASSLRLFEPDTQYF.

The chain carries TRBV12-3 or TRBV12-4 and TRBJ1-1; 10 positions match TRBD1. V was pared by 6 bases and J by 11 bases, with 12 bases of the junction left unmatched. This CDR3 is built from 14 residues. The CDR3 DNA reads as TGTGCCAGCAGATCCGGGACAGGGGTTATCGGGGCTTTCTTT. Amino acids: CASRSGTGVIGAFF.

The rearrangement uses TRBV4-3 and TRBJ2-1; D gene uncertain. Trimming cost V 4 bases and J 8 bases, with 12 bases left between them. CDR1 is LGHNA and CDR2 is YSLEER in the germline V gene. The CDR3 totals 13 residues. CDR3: CASSPTTPDEQFF. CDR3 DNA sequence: TGCGCCAGCAGCCCCACTACCCCAGATGAGCAGTTCTTC.

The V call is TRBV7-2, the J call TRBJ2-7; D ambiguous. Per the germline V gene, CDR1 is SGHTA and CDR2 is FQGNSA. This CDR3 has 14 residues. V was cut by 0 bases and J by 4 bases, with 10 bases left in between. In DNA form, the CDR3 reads TGTGCCAGCAGCTTAGCGTCGGATCCTTACGAGCAGTACTTC. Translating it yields CASSLASDPYEQYF.

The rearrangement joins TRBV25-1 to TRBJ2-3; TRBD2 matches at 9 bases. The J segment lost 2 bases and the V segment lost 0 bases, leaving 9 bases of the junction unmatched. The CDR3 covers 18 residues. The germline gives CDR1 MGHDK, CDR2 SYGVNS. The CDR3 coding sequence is TGTGCCAGCAGTGAATATGGGTTTCTAGCGGGGCCCACAGATACGCAGTATTTT. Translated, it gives CASSEYGFLAGPTDTQYF. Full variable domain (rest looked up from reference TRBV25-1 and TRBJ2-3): EADIYQTPRYLVIGTGKKITLECSQTMGHDKMYWYQQDPGMELHLIHYSYGVNSTEKGDLSSESTVSRIRTEHFPLTLESARPSHTSQYLCASSEYGFLAGPTDTQYFGPGTRLTVL.

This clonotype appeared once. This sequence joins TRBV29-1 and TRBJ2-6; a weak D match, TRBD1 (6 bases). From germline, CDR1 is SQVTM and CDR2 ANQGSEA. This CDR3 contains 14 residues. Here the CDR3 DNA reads TGCGCCTGGACAGCGGCTTCTGGGGCCAACGTCCTGACTTTC. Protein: CAWTAASGANVLTF.

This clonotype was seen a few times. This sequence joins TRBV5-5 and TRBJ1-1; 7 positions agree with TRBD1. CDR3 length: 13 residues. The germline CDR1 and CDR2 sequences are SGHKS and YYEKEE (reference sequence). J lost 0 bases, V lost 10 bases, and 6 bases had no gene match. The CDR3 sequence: CAVWDSMNTEAFF. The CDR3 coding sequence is TGTGCCGTTTGGGACAGCATGAACACTGAAGCTTTCTTT.

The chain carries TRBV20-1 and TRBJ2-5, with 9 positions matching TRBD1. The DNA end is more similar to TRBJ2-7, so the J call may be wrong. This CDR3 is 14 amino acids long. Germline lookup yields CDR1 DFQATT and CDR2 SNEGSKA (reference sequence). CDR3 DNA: TGCAGTGTTCAGGACAGGGGTAAAGTCTACGAGCAGTACTTC. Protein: CSVQDRGKVYEQYF.

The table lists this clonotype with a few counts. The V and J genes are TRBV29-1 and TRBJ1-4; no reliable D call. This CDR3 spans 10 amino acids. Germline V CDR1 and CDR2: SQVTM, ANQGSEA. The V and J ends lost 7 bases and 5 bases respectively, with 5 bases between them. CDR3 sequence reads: CSAKNEKLFF. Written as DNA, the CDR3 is TGCAGCGCGAAGAATGAAAAACTGTTTTTT. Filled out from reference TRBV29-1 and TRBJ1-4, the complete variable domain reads SAVISQKPSRDICQRGTSLTIQCQVDSQVTMMFWYRQQPGQSLTLIATANQGSEATYESGFVIDKFPISRPNLTFSTLTVSNMSPEDSSIYLCSAKNEKLFFGSGTQLSVL.

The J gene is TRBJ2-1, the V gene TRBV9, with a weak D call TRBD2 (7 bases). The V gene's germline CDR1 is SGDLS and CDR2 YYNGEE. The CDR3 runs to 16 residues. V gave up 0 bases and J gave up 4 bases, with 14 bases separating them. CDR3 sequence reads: CASSVEGEGGYNEQFF. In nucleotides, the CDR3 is TGTGCCAGCAGCGTAGAGGGGGAGGGGGGTTACAATGAGCAGTTCTTC.

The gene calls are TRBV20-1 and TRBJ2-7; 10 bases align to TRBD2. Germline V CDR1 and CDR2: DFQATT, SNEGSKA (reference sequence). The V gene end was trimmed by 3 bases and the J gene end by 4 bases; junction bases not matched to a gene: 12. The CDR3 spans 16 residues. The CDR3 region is CSARLSGTSVSYEQYF. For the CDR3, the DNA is TGCAGTGCTAGGCTCTCCGGGACTAGCGTAAGTTACGAGCAGTACTTC.

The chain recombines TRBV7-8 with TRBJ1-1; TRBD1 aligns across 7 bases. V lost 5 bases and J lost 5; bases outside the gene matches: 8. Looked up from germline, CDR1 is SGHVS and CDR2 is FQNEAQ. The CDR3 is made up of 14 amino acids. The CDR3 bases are TGTGCCAGCAGCGGACCAGGGGGGGGGACTGAAGCTTTCTTT. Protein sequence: CASSGPGGGTEAFF. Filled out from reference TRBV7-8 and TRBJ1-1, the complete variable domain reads GAGVSQSPRYKVAKRGQDVALRCDPISGHVSLFWYQQALGQGPEFLTYFQNEAQLDKSGLPSDRFFAERPEGSVSTLKIQRTQQEDSAVYLCASSGPGGGTEAFFGQGTRLTVV.

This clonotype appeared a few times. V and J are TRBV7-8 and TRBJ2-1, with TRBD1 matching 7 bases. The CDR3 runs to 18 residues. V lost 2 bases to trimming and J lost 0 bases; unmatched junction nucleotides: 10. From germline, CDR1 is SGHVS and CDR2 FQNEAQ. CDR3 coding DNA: TGTGCCAGCAGCTTAAGGGTTTCAGGGGGATCCTCCTACAATGAGCAGTTCTTC. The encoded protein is CASSLRVSGGSSYNEQFF.

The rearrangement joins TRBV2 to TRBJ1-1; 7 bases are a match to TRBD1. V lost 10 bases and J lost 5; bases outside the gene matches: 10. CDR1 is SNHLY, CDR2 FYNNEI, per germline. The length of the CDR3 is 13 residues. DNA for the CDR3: TGTGCCACCAACGCACAGGGGCGGACTGAAGCTTTCTTT. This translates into CATNAQGRTEAFF.

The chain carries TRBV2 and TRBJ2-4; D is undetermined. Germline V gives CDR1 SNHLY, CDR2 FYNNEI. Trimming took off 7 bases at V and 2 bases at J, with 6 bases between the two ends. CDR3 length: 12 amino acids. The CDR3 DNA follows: TGTGCCAGCATGGGTTCCAAAAACATTCAGTACTTC. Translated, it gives CASMGSKNIQYF.

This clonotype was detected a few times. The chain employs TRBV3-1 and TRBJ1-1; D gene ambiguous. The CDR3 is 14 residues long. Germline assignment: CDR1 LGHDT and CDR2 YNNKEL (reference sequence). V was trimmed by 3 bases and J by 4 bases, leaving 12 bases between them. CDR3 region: CASSQGSRGTEAFF. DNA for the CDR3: TGTGCCAGCAGCCAGGGGAGTCGGGGCACTGAAGCTTTCTTT. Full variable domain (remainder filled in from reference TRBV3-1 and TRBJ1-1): DTAVSQTPKYLVTQMGNDKSIKCEQNLGHDTMYWYKQDSKKFLKIMFSYNNKELIINETVPNRFSPKSPDKAHLNLHINSLELGDSAVYFCASSQGSRGTEAFFGQGTRLTVV.

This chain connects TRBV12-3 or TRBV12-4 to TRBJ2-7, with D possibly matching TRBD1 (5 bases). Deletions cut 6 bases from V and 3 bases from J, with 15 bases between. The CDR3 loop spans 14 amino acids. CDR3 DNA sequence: TGTGCCAGCAGCTCAGACACGGACAACTACGAGCAGTACTTC. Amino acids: CASSSDTDNYEQYF.

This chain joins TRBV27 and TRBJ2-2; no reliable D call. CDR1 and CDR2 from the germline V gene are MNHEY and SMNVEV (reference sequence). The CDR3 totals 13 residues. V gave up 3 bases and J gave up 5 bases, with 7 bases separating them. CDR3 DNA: TGTGCCAGCAGTTTTGCGACGACCGGGGAGCTGTTTTTT. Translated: CASSFATTGELFF.

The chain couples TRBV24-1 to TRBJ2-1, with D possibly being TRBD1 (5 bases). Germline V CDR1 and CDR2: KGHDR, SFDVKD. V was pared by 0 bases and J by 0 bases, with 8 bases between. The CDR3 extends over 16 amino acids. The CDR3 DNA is TGTGCCACCAGTGATTTGAGGACACTCTCCTACAATGAGCAGTTCTTC. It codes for CATSDLRTLSYNEQFF.

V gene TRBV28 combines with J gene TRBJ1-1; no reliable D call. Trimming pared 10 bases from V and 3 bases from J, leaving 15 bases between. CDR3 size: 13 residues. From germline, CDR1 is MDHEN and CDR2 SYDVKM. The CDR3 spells CATRRTMDTEAFF. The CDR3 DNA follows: TGTGCCACCCGACGCACCATGGACACTGAAGCTTTCTTT.

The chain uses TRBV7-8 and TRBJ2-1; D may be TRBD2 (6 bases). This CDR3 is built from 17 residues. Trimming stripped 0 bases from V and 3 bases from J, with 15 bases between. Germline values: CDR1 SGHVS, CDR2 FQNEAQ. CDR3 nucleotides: TGTGCCAGCAGCTTAGCGCGTCTGGGGGGTTACTACAATGAGCAGTTCTTC. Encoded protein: CASSLARLGGYYNEQFF.

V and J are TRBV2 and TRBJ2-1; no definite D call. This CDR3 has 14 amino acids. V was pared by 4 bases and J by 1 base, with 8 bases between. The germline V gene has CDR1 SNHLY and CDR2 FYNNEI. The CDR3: CASSGAESYNEQFF. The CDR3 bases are TGTGCCAGCAGTGGAGCCGAATCCTACAATGAGCAGTTCTTC.

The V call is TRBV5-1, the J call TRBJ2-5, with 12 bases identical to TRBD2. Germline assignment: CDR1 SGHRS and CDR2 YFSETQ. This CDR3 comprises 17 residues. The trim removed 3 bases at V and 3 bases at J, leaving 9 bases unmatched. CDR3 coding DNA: TGCGCCAGCAGCTGGGCGATAGGACTAGCGGGGAAAGAGACCCAGTACTTC. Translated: CASSWAIGLAGKETQYF.

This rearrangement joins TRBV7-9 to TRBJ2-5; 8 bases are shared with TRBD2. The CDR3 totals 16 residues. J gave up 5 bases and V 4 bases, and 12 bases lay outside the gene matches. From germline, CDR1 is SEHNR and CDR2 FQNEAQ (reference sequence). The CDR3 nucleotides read TGTGCCAGCAGCTCTCCTAGCGGGTCCCCTCGGGAGACCCAGTACTTC. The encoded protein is CASSSPSGSPRETQYF.

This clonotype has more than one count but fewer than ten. The CDR3 here is CSPGPPQPDTQYF. DNA of the CDR3: TGCAGTCCGGGACCCCCGCAACCAGATACGCAGTATTTT. This chain uses TRBV20-1 with TRBJ2-3, with D tentatively TRBD1 or TRBD2 (5 bases each). The CDR3 extends over 13 amino acids. Between the trimmed V and J ends, which lost 8 bases and 4 bases, there was a span of 16 bases. Germline V gene sequence: CDR1 DFQATT, CDR2 SNEGSKA (reference sequence).